In its sample, the clone carrying this T cell receptor (beta chain) was seen a few times. The antigen is unknown. The data were obtained in a study of T cells in localized non-small cell lung cancer. Assay used: immunoSEQ multiplex PCR; TCRdb lists only in-frame clones, some missing. The sample shows 61,000 or so clones, about nine tenths of them seen only once. CDR3 length equals 16 residues. V trimming: 8 bases; J trimming: 4 bases; junction bases outside the gene matches: 9. CDR1 and CDR2 from the germline V gene are WSHSY and SAAADI. Overall study findings and caveats: Tumor showed lower T cell clonality than uninvolved adjacent lung, where it was highest. The appearance of a median around 57 of the top 100 tumor clones was seen in adjacent lung.

The source was peripheral blood, collected before any cancer treatment. The chain recombines TRBV10-2 with TRBJ2-2; 11 bases agree with TRBD1. This receptor was taken from a woman aged 35 to 70 with stage I lung adenocarcinoma. DNA for the CDR3: TGCGCCAGCGATAGAGGACAGGGGGCCCTCACCGGGGAGCTGTTTTTT. Protein: CASDRGQGALTGELFF.